The 15 T cell receptor beta chains given below trace back to one sample, sequenced in a study of blood T cell repertoires in COVID-19. Here immunoSEQ multiplex PCR was the method, and the copy in TCRdb shows in-frame clones only, minus some. This sample has around 480,000 clones, with about 90% found just once. The sequenced material came from PBMCs or T cells enriched from blood (not recorded which). These receptors were taken from a woman younger than 35 who had recovered from COVID-19.

The chain employs TRBV7-9 and TRBJ1-2; 8 nucleotides agree with TRBD1. The J segment lost 10 bases and the V segment lost 5 bases, leaving 18 bases of the junction unmatched. Germline assignment: CDR1 SEHNR and CDR2 FQNEAQ (reference sequence). This CDR3 has 16 amino acids. This chain's CDR3 is CASSATGGDIYGDYTF. CDR3 DNA: TGTGCCAGCAGCGCTACAGGGGGTGACATCTATGGTGACTACACCTTC.

The J gene is TRBJ2-3, the V gene TRBV2; 11 positions match TRBD2. V was pared by 1 base and J by 9 bases, with 3 bases of the junction left unmatched. Germline CDR1 reads SNHLY; CDR2 reads FYNNEI. This CDR3 region has 14 residues. The chain's CDR3 is CASSEGLAGRTQYF. The CDR3 DNA follows: TGTGCCAGCAGTGAAGGACTAGCGGGGCGAACGCAGTATTTT.

The chain links TRBV19 to TRBJ1-1, with TRBD1 as a possible D gene (5 bases). With 0 bases removed from V and 3 bases from J, the gap between germline ends came to 11 bases. The CDR3 loop spans 15 amino acids. Germline V gives CDR1 LNHDA, CDR2 SQIVND (reference sequence). CDR3 in amino acids: CASSIDPGMDTEAFF. The CDR3 DNA reads TGTGCCAGTAGTATAGATCCAGGGATGGACACTGAAGCTTTCTTT.

V and J are TRBV21-1 and TRBJ1-6; no DNA check was done on the table's D call, TRBD1. TRBV21-1 is flagged as a pseudogene. The CDR3 has 12 amino acids. The CDR3 loop is CASSKRGSPLHF. The CDR3 DNA follows: TGTGCCAGCAGCAAAAGGGGGTCACCCCTCCACTTT.

The V and J genes are TRBV29-1 and TRBJ2-5; unclear D gene. CDR1 is SQVTM, CDR2 ANQGSEA, per germline. The V end was cut by 2 bases, the J end by 3 bases, with 10 bases between. The CDR3 length is 13 residues. Written as DNA, the CDR3 is TGCAGCGTTGAAATCACAGCTGAAGAGACCCAGTACTTC. Translated, it gives CSVEITAEETQYF. Looking up the rest from reference TRBV29-1 and TRBJ2-5 gives the full variable domain: SAVISQKPSRDICQRGTSLTIQCQVDSQVTMMFWYRQQPGQSLTLIATANQGSEATYESGFVIDKFPISRPNLTFSTLTVSNMSPEDSSIYLCSVEITAEETQYFGPGTRLLVL.

This chain joins TRBV24-1 and TRBJ1-2; D is possibly TRBD1 (5 bases). The CDR3 contains 12 residues. V lost 5 bases and J 3 bases, leaving 6 bases between the germline ends. Germline CDR1 KGHDR, CDR2 SFDVKD. The CDR3 protein is CATSAGDYGYTF. CDR3 in DNA: TGTGCCACCAGTGCGGGGGACTATGGCTACACCTTC.

DNA for the CDR3: TGTGCCAGCAGTTACTCGGGGACAGACTACAATGAGCAGTTCTTC. The encoded protein is CASSYSGTDYNEQFF. J is TRBJ2-1 and V is TRBV6-5, with TRBD1 identical over 7 bases. Germline trimming cut 0 bases from V and 3 bases from J; bases unmatched to any gene: 2. Looked up from germline, CDR1 is MNHEY and CDR2 is SVGAGI. The CDR3 is 15 residues long.

The rearrangement joins TRBV7-3 to TRBJ2-1, with TRBD2 matching over 10 bases. Germline V gene sequence: CDR1 SGHTA, CDR2 FQGTGA. V was clipped by 5 bases and J by 5 bases; unmatched bases: 6. The CDR3 length is 15 residues. CDR3 DNA sequence: TGTGCCAGCAGCCGAAGCGGGGGGGTCCACAATGAGCAGTTCTTC. Translation gives CASSRSGGVHNEQFF.

The table lists this clone with a few counts. The chain couples TRBV7-9 to TRBJ1-5; 7 bases are shared with TRBD1. The germline CDR1 and CDR2 sequences are SEHNR and FQNEAQ (reference sequence). The length of the CDR3 is 19 residues. The V gene end was trimmed by 5 bases and the J gene end by 6 bases; junction bases not matched to a gene: 22. The CDR3 DNA reads TGTGCCAGCAGCCTCAGTAAGACACCCGTAGGGACAGAGCCTCAGCCCCAGCATTTT. Translated, it gives CASSLSKTPVGTEPQPQHF. The full variable domain, its missing parts supplied by reference TRBV7-9 and TRBJ1-5, is DTGVSQNPRHKITKRGQNVTFRCDPISEHNRLYWYRQTLGQGPEFLTYFQNEAQLEKSRLLSDRFSAERPKGSFSTLEIQRTEQGDSAMYLCASSLSKTPVGTEPQPQHFGDGTRLSIL.

This clone appeared many times. J is TRBJ2-3 and V is TRBV13; D uncertain. From germline, CDR1 is PRHDT and CDR2 FYEKMQ (reference sequence). The CDR3 has 14 amino acids. Between the trimmed V and J ends, which lost 3 bases and 6 bases, there was a span of 13 bases. The CDR3 nucleotides read TGTGCCAGCAGCTTCCGTCAACAAGCGGATACGCAGTATTTT. It specifies CASSFRQQADTQYF. Together with reference TRBV13 and TRBJ2-3, the CDR3 gives the full variable domain: AAGVIQSPRHLIKEKRETATLKCYPIPRHDTVYWYQQGPGQDPQFLISFYEKMQSDKGSIPDRFSAQQFSDYHSELNMSSLELGDSALYFCASSFRQQADTQYFGPGTRLTVL.

The V call is TRBV7-2, the J call TRBJ2-3, with 12 bases that match TRBD2. The CDR3 sequence is 17 residues long. Trimming removed 1 base from V and 2 bases from J; junction bases left unmatched: 4. The germline gives CDR1 SGHTA, CDR2 FQGNSA. CDR3 sequence reads: CASSLGPSGGVTDTQYF. CDR3 DNA: TGTGCCAGCAGCTTAGGGCCTAGCGGGGGGGTCACAGATACGCAGTATTTT.

V gene TRBV4-1 combines with J gene TRBJ1-2; 7 positions match TRBD1. The CDR3 contains 16 residues. From germline, CDR1 is MGHRA and CDR2 YSYEKL. The V segment lost 0 bases and the J segment 8 bases; nucleotides outside the gene matches: 12. The CDR3 nucleotides are TGCGCCAGCAGCCAAGAGGAAGGAGGTCAGGGGGAGGGCTACACCTTC. Its translation is CASSQEEGGQGEGYTF.

This clone was recorded only once. This chain joins TRBV4-1 and TRBJ2-2; no reliable D call. The V gene lost 1 base and the J gene lost 6 bases, with 9 bases spanning the gap. CDR1 is MGHRA, CDR2 YSYEKL, per germline. The CDR3 covers 14 residues. Here the CDR3 DNA reads TGCGCCAGCAGCCAAGTTGGGCTGGCCGGGGAGCTGTTTTTT. This sequence encodes CASSQVGLAGELFF.

This clone occurred once. The genes are TRBV6-1 and TRBJ1-4; 8 nucleotides line up with TRBD1. CDR3 length: 13 residues. The J segment lost 11 bases and the V segment lost 3 bases, leaving 5 bases of the junction unmatched. The germline gives CDR1 MNHNS, CDR2 SASEGT. The CDR3 DNA follows: TGTGCCAGCAGTGAGACAGGGGTGGGGAAACTGTTTTTT. Protein sequence: CASSETGVGKLFF.

This clone was found once. The rearrangement uses TRBV6-6 and TRBJ1-3; weak D call: TRBD1 (5 bases). This CDR3 comprises 14 residues. Germline V lookup: CDR1 MNHNY, CDR2 SVGAGI (reference sequence). V lost 7 bases and J 1 base, leaving 11 bases between the germline ends. CDR3 bases: TGTGCCAGCACCCAGTCAGGGTCTGGAAACACCATATATTTT. Protein product: CASTQSGSGNTIYF.